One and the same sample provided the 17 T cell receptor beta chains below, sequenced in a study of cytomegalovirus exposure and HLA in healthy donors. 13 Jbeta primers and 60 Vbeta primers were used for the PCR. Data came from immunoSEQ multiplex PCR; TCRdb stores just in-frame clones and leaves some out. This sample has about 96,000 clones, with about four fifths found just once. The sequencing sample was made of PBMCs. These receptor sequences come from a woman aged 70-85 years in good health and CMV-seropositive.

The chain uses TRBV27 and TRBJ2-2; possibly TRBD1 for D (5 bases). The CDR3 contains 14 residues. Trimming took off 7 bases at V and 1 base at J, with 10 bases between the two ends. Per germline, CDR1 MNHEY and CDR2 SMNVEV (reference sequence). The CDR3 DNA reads TGTGCCAGCATGAGACAGCTGAACACCGGGGAGCTGTTTTTT. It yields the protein CASMRQLNTGELFF.

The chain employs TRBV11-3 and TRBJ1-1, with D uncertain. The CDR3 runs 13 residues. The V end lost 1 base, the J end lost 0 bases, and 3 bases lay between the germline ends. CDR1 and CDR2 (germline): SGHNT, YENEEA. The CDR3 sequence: CASSLGMNTEAFF. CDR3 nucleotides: TGTGCCAGCAGCTTAGGTATGAACACTGAAGCTTTCTTT.

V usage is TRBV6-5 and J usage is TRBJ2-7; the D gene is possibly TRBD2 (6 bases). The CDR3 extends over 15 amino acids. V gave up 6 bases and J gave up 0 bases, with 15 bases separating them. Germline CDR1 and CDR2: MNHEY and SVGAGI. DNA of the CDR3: TGTGCCAGCAGAGCCCCGGGACTCCTCTCCTACGAGCAGTACTTC. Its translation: CASRAPGLLSYEQYF.

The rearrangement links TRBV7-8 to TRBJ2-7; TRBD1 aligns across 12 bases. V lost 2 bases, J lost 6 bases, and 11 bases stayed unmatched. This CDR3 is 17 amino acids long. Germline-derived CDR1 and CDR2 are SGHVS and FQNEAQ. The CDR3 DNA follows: TGTGCCAGCAGCTTAATTTCTCCGGGACAGGGGGCCGTCGAGCAGTACTTC. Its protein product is CASSLISPGQGAVEQYF. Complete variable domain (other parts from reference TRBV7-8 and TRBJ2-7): GAGVSQSPRYKVAKRGQDVALRCDPISGHVSLFWYQQALGQGPEFLTYFQNEAQLDKSGLPSDRFFAERPEGSVSTLKIQRTQQEDSAVYLCASSLISPGQGAVEQYFGPGTRLTVT.

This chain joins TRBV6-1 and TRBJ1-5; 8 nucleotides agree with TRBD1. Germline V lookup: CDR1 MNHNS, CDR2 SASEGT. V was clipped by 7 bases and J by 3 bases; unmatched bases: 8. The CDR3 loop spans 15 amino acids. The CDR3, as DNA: TGTGCCAGCACCGGAGCGGGACAGGCCAATCAGCCCCAGCATTTT. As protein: CASTGAGQANQPQHF.

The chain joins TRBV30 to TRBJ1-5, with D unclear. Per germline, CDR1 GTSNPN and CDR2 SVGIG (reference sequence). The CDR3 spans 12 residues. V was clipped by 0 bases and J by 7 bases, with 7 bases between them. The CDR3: CAWSVGAQPQHF. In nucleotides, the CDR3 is TGTGCCTGGAGTGTAGGAGCCCAGCCCCAGCATTTT.

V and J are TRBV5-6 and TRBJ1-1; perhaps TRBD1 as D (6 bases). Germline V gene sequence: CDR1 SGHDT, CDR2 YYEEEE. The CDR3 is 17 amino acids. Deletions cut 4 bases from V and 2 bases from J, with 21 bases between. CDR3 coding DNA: TGTGCCAGCAGCCCGGCGGGGGGCCCGCTAAGAAACACTGAAGCTTTCTTT. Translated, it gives CASSPAGGPLRNTEAFF.

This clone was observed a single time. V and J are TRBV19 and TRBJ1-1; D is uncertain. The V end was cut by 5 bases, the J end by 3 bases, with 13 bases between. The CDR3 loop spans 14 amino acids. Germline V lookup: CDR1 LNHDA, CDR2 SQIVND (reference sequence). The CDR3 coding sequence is TGTGCCAGTAGTTCTACCTTACGGGACACTGAAGCTTTCTTT. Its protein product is CASSSTLRDTEAFF.

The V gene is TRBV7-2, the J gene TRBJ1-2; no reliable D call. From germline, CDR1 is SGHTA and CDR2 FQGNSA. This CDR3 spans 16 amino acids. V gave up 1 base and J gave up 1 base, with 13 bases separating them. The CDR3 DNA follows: TGTGCCAGCAGCTTAGGCCAACCATTAGATAACTATGGCTACACCTTC. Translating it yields CASSLGQPLDNYGYTF.

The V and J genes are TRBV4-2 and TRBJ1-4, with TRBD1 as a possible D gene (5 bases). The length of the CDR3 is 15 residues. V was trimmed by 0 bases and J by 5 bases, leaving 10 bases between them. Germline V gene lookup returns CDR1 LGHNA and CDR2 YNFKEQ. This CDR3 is CASSQEKRGNEKLFF. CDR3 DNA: TGTGCCAGCAGCCAAGAAAAGCGGGGGAATGAAAAACTGTTTTTT.

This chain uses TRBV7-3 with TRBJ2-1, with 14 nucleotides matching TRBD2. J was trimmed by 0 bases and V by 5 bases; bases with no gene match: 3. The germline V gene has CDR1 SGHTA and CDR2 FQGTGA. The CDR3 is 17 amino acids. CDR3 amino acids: CASSRGTSGSSYNEQFF. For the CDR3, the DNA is TGTGCCAGCAGCCGGGGGACTAGCGGGAGCTCCTACAATGAGCAGTTCTTC. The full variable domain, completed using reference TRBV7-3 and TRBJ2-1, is GAGVSQTPSNKVTEKGKYVELRCDPISGHTALYWYRQSLGQGPEFLIYFQGTGAADDSGLPNDRFFAVRPEGSVSTLKIQRTERGDSAVYLCASSRGTSGSSYNEQFFGPGTRLTVL.

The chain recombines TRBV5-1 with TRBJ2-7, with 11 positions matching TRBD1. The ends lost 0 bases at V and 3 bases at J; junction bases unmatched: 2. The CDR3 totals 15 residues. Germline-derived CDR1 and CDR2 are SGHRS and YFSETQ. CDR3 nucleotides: TGCGCCAGCAGCTTGGGAGGGACAGGGGGCTACGAGCAGTACTTC. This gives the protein CASSLGGTGGYEQYF.

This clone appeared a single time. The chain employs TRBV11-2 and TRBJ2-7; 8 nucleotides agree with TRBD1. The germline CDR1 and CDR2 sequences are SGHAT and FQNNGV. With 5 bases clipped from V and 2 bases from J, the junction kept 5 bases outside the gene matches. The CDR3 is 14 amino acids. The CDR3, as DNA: TGTGCCAGCAGCCCGGGACAGGCCCCCTACGAGCAGTACTTC. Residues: CASSPGQAPYEQYF.

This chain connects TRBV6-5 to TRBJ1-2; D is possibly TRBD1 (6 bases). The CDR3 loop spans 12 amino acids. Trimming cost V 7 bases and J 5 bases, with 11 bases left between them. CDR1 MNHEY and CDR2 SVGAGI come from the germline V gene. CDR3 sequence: CASTTRGYGYTF. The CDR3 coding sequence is TGTGCCAGCACTACTAGGGGGTATGGCTACACCTTC.

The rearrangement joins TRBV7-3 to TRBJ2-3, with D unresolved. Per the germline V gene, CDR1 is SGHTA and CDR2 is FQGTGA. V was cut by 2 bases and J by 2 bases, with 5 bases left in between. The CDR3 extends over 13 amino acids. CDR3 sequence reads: CASSLGFTDTQYF. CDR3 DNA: TGTGCCAGCAGCTTAGGCTTCACAGATACGCAGTATTTT.

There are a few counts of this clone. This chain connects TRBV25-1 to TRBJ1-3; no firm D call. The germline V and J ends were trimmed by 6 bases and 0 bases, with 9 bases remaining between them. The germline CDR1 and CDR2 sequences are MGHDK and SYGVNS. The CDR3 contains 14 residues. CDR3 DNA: TGTGCCAGCAGCGTCGGGAGCTCTGGAAACACCATATATTTT. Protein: CASSVGSSGNTIYF.

This chain's CDR3 is CASSSSGQPQHF. As DNA, the CDR3 is TGTGCCAGCAGTTCCAGCGGTCAGCCCCAGCATTTT. The V call is TRBV28, the J call TRBJ1-5; unclear D gene. Germline CDR1 is MDHEN and CDR2 is SYDVKM. V lost 4 bases and J lost 6, with 7 bases in between. The CDR3 sequence is 12 residues long.